The sequence of this T cell receptor beta chain was determined in a study of T-cell reconstitution after alpha-beta-depleted transplantation in children. Unique molecular identifiers were incorporated during preparation of the TCRbeta library. TCRdb redid the calling of the PCR reads with MiXCR, one entry per CDR3 protein. The repertoire holds about a million distinct CDR3 sequences, less than 30% seen once, with about 28% in the top ten. Germline CDR1 is SNHLY and CDR2 is FYNNEI. The CDR3 spans 16 residues. J gave up 1 base and V 6 bases, and 4 bases lay outside the gene matches. This sequence originates from a boy less than two years old who had a stem cell transplant for SCID, so the T cells may come from the graft donor. The gene calls are TRBV2 and TRBJ2-1, with 12 bases that match TRBD2. This sample comprised PBMCs, mostly from graft donor cells, obtained 360 days after TCRalphabeta/CD19-depleted stem cell transplant. CDR3 sequence reads: CASRGGLAGSYNEQFF. The CDR3 DNA reads as TGTGCCAGCAGGGGAGGACTAGCGGGGTCCTACAATGAGCAGTTCTTC.